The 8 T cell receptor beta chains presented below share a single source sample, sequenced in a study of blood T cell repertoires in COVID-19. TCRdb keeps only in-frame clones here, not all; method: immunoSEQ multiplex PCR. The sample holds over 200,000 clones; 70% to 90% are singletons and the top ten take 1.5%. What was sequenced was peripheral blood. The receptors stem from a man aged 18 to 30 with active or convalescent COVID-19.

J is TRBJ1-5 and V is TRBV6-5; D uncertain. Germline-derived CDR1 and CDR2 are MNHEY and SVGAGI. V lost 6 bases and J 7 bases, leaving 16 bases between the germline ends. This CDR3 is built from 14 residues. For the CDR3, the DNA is TGTGCCAGCAGGAACGGACTAGGGAGACAGCCCCAGCATTTT. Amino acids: CASRNGLGRQPQHF.

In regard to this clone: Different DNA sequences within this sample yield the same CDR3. The CDR3 loop reads CASSSRGNQPQHF. The CDR3 DNA sequence: TGTGCCAGCAGCTCGAGGGGCAATCAGCCCCAGCATTTT. The chain is built from TRBV7-2 and TRBJ1-5; D call uncertain. Trimming stripped 4 bases from V and 2 bases from J, with 6 bases between. Germline values: CDR1 SGHTA, CDR2 FQGNSA. The CDR3 is 13 residues long.

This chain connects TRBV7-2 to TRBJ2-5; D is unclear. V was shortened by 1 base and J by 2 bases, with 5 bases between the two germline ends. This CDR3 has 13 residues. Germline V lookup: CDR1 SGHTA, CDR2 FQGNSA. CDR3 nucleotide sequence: TGTGCCAGCAGCTTAGAAGCACAAGAGACCCAGTACTTC. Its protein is CASSLEAQETQYF. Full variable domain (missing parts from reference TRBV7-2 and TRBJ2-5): GAGVSQSPSNKVTEKGKDVELRCDPISGHTALYWYRQSLGQGLEFLIYFQGNSAPDKSGLPSDRFSAERTGGSVSTLTIQRTQQEDSAVYLCASSLEAQETQYFGPGTRLLVL.

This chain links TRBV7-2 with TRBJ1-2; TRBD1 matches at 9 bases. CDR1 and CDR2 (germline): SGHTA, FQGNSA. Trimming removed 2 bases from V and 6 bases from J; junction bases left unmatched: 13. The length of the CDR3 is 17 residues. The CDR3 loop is CASSLRDRVLGGNGYTF. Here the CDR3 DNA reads TGTGCCAGCAGCTTAAGGGACAGGGTCTTAGGCGGGAATGGCTACACCTTC.

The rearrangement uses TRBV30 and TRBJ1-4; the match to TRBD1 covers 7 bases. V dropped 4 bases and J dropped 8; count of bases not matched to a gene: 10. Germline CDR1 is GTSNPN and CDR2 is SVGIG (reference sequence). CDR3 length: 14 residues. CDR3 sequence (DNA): TGTGCCTGGAACGGCCGGGACAGACGGGAAAAACTGTTTTTT. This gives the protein CAWNGRDRREKLFF.

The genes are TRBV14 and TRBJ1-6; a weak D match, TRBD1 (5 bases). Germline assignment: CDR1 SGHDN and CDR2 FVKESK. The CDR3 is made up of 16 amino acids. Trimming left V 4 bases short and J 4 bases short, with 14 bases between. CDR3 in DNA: TGTGCCAGCAGCCCTGCGGGGGACCCTTATAATTCACCCCTCCACTTT. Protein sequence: CASSPAGDPYNSPLHF. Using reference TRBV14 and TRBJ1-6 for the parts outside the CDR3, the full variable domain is EAGVTQFPSHSVIEKGQTVTLRCDPISGHDNLYWYRRVMGKEIKFLLHFVKESKQDESGMPNNRFLAERTGGTYSTLKVQPAELEDSGVYFCASSPAGDPYNSPLHFGNGTRLTVT.

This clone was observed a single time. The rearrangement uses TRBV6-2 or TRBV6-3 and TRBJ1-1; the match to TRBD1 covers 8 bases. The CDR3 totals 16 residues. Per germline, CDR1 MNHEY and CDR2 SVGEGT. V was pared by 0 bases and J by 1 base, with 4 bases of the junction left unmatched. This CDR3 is CASSYSSGQGNTEAFF. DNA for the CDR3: TGTGCCAGCAGTTACTCTTCCGGACAGGGGAACACTGAAGCTTTCTTT.

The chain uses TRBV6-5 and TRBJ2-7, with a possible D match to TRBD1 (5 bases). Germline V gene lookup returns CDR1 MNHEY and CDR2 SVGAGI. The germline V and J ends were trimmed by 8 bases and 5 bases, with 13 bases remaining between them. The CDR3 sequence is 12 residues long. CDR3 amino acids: CASYSPGNEQYF. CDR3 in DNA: TGTGCCAGCTACTCCCCAGGGAACGAGCAGTACTTC.